The T cell receptor beta chain described here comes from a study of breast tumors, draining lymph nodes, adjacent tissues. Findings and caveats of the study: The data were judged consistent with most tumor T cells coming from lymph node and expanding in tumor. Tumor repertoires ranked between lymph nodes and nontumor tissue in diversity, with V and J gene preferences. Data only fit, rather than demonstrated, lymph node origin of most tumor T cells.

TCRdb re-called the multiplex PCR reads with MiXCR, one entry per CDR3 protein. The sample yields about 35,000 distinct CDR3 sequences, 36% seen once. The CDR3 is made up of 15 amino acids. V lost 6 bases, J lost 2 bases, and 15 bases lay in between. The germline CDR1 and CDR2 sequences are MNHNS and SASEGT. Turning to this clonotype: The antigen remains undetermined.

Sample: breast tumor tissue. The TCR comes from a female donor with breast cancer. Some clones in this sample may be carry-over from other donors' samples. The rearrangement uses TRBV6-1 and TRBJ2-3; D might be TRBD2 (6 bases). The CDR3 bases are TGTGCCAGCAGCCCGGAGGGTCGTTCCACAGATACGCAGTATTTT. This codes for CASSPEGRSTDTQYF.